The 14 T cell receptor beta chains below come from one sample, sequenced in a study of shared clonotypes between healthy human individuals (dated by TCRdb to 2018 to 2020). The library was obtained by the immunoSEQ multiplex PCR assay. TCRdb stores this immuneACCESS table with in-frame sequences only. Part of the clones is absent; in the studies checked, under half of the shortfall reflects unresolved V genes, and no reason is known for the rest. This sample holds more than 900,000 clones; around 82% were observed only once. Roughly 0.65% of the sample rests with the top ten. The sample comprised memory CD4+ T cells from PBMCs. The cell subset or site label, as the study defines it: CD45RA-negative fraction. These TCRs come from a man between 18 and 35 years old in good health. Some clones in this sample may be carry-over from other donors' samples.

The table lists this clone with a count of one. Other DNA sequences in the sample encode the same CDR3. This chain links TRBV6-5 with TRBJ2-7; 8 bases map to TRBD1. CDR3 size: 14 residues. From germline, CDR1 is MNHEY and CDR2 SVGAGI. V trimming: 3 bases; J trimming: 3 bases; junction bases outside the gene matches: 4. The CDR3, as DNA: TGTGCCAGCAGTTATGGCAGGGGGCTCTACGAGCAGTACTTC. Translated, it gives CASSYGRGLYEQYF.

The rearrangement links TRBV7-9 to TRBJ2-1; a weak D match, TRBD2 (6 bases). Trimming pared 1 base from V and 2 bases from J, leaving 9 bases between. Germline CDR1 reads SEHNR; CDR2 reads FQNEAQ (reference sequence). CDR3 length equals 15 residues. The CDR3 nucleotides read TGTGCCAGCAGCTTAGGGGGCGGGACCTACAATGAGCAGTTCTTC. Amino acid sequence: CASSLGGGTYNEQFF.

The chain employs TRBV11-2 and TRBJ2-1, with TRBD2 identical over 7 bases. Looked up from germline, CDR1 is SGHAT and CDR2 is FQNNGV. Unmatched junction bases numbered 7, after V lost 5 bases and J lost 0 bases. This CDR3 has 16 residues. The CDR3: CASSGRAGLSYNEQFF. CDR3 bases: TGTGCCAGCAGCGGACGAGCGGGACTCTCCTACAATGAGCAGTTCTTC.

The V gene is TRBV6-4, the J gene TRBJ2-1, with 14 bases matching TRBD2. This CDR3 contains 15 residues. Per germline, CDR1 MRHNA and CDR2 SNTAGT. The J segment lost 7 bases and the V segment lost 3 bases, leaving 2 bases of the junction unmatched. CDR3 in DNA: TGTGCCAGCAGTGAAGGGACTAGCGGGGGAAATGAGCAGTTCTTC. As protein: CASSEGTSGGNEQFF.

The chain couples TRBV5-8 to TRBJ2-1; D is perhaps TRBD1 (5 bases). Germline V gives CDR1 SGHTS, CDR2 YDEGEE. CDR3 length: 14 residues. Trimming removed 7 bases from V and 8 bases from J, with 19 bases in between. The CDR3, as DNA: TGTGCCAGCGCCAAGCAGGGATTGGGCGATGAGCAGTTCTTC. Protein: CASAKQGLGDEQFF.

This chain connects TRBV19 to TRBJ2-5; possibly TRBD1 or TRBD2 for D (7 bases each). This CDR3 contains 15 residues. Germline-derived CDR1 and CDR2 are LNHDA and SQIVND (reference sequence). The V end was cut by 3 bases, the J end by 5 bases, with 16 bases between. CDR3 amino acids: CASSIGRGLVETQYF. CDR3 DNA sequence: TGTGCCAGTAGTATTGGGAGGGGGCTTGTCGAGACCCAGTACTTC.

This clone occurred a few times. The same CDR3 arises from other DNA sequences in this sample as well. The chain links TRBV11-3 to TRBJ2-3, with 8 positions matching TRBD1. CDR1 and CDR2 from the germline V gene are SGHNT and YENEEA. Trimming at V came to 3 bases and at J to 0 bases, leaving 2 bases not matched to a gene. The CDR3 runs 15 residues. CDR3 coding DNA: TGTGCCAGCAGCTTTGGACAGGGAAGCACAGATACGCAGTATTTT. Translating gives CASSFGQGSTDTQYF.

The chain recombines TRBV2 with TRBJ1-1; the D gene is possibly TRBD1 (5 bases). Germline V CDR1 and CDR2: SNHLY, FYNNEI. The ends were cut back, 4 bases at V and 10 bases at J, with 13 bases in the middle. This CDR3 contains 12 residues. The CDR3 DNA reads TGTGCCAGCAGTGCTAATTTGGGGGGAGCTTTCTTT. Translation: CASSANLGGAFF.

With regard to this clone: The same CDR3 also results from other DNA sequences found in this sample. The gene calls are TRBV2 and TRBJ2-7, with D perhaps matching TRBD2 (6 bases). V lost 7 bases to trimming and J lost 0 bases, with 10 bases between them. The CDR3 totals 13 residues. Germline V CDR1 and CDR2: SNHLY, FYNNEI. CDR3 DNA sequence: TGTGCCAGCATTGGCGGGACCTCCTACGAGCAGTACTTC. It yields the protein CASIGGTSYEQYF.

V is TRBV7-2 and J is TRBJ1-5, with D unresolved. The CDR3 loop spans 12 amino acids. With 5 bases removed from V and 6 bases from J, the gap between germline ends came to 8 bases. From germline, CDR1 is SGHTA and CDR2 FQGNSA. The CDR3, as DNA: TGTGCCAGCAGCGCAACGGGTCAGCCCCAGCATTTT. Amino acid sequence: CASSATGQPQHF.

The CDR3 spells CASSQEQGSNTGELFF. The CDR3, as DNA: TGCGCCAGCAGCCAAGAACAGGGTTCGAACACCGGGGAGCTGTTTTTT. The chain links TRBV4-3 to TRBJ2-2; D possibly corresponds to TRBD1 (6 bases). Trimming stripped 0 bases from V and 0 bases from J, with 8 bases between. The CDR3 consists of 16 residues. Germline V gene lookup returns CDR1 LGHNA and CDR2 YSLEER.

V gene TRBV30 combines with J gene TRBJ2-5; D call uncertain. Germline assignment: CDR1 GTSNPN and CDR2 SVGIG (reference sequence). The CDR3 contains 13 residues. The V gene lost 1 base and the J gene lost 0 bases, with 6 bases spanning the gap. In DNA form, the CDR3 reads TGTGCCTGGAGTGGAGTTGACCAAGAGACCCAGTACTTC. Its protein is CAWSGVDQETQYF.

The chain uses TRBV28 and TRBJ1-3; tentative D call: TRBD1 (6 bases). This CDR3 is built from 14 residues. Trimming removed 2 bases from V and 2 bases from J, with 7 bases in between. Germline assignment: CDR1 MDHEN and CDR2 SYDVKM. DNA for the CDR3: TGTGCCAGCAGTTTACCAGGGGCTGGAAACACCATATATTTT. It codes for CASSLPGAGNTIYF.

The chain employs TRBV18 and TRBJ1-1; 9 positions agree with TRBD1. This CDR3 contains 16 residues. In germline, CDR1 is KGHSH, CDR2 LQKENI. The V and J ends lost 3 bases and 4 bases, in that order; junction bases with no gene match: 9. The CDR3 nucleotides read TGTGCCAGCTCACCCGGACAGGGGACGAGAAGCACTGAAGCTTTCTTT. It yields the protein CASSPGQGTRSTEAFF.